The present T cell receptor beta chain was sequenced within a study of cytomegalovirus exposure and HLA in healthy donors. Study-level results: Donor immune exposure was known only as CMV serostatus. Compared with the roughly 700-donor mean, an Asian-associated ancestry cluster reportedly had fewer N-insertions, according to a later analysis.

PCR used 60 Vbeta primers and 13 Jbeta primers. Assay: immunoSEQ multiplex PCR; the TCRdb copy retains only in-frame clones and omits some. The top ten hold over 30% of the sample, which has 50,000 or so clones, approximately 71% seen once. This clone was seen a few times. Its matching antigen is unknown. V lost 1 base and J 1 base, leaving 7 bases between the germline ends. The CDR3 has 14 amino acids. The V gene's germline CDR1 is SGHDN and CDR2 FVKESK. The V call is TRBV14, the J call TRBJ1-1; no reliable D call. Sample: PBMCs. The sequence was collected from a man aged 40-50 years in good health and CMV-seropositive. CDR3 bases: TGTGCCAGCAGCCAAGGAGCCCGGAACACTGAAGCTTTCTTT. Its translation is CASSQGARNTEAFF.